Below, 25 T cell receptor beta chains from the same sample are listed, as sequenced in a study of T cell changes during pregnancy in multiple sclerosis. Produced via immunoSEQ multiplex PCR; TCRdb's table is partial and in-frame only. The sample carries roughly 80,000 clones, roughly 94% recorded once. The sequencing here drew on peripheral blood, taken before pregnancy. The receptors stem from a female donor with multiple sclerosis, enrolled in a pregnancy study.

The V and J genes are TRBV7-2 and TRBJ1-2; 9 nucleotides align to TRBD1. Trimming took 4 bases from V and 6 from J; bases not matched to a gene: 9. Germline V gene sequence: CDR1 SGHTA, CDR2 FQGNSA. CDR3 length equals 15 residues. The CDR3 DNA is TGTGCCAGCAGCTCCCAGACAGGGGGGATTGATGGCTACACCTTC. It yields the protein CASSSQTGGIDGYTF.

J is TRBJ2-7 and V is TRBV6-5, with TRBD2 identical over 8 bases. The CDR3 is made up of 14 amino acids. V lost 8 bases and J lost 7; bases outside the gene matches: 13. CDR1 is MNHEY and CDR2 is SVGAGI in the germline V gene. The DNA for the CDR3 is TGTGCCAGCTCTCAGCGGGAGTGGGGGTGGGAGCAGTACTTC. Its translation: CASSQREWGWEQYF.

The chain couples TRBV28 to TRBJ2-4, with no clear D. Germline CDR1 reads MDHEN; CDR2 reads SYDVKM. Trimming left V 5 bases short and J 8 bases short, with 22 bases between. This CDR3 contains 16 residues. Here the CDR3 DNA reads TGTGCCAGCAGTGCCACCCCAGGCTGGATGGCAGACATTCAGTACTTC. This sequence encodes CASSATPGWMADIQYF.

The rearrangement links TRBV5-1 to TRBJ2-5; D is perhaps TRBD1 (6 bases). This CDR3 has 15 residues. Trimming stripped 2 bases from V and 2 bases from J, with 13 bases between. Germline CDR1 SGHRS, CDR2 YFSETQ. As DNA, the CDR3 is TGCGCCAGCAGCTTCACAGGGATTCCTCAAGAGACCCAGTACTTC. The encoded protein is CASSFTGIPQETQYF.

This clone appeared a single time. The V and J genes are TRBV15 and TRBJ1-4, with 7 bases matching TRBD1. The CDR3 spans 15 residues. The germline CDR1 and CDR2 sequences are LNHNV and YYDKDF (reference sequence). Trimming took 1 base from V and 4 from J; bases not matched to a gene: 3. CDR3 bases: TGTGCCACCAGCAGAGGAAGGGACAGTAATGAAAAACTGTTTTTT. Protein product: CATSRGRDSNEKLFF.

This rearrangement joins TRBV20-1 to TRBJ2-1; D is uncertain. Trimming left V 3 bases short and J 7 bases short, with 4 bases between. Germline lookup yields CDR1 DFQATT and CDR2 SNEGSKA (reference sequence). The length of the CDR3 is 10 residues. CDR3 residues: CSASNNEQFF. As DNA, the CDR3 is TGCAGTGCTAGTAATAATGAGCAGTTCTTC.

This chain joins TRBV15 and TRBJ2-7; the match to TRBD2 covers 7 bases. Germline loops: CDR1 LNHNV, CDR2 YYDKDF (reference sequence). CDR3 length: 13 residues. J was trimmed by 7 bases and V by 0 bases; bases with no gene match: 3. The CDR3 protein is CATSRDLGGEQYF. The CDR3 bases are TGTGCCACCAGCAGAGATCTGGGGGGGGAGCAGTACTTC.

This clone was seen just once. This rearrangement joins TRBV14 to TRBJ2-7, with a weak D call TRBD2 (6 bases). CDR1 and CDR2 (germline): SGHDN, FVKESK. The CDR3 is 15 amino acids. V was pared by 3 bases and J by 3 bases, with 15 bases between. DNA for the CDR3: TGTGCCAGCAGCCAGGGCCACGGGGGTGTCTACGAGCAGTACTTC. Translating it yields CASSQGHGGVYEQYF.

The chain employs TRBV19 and TRBJ2-1, with 8 bases matching TRBD2. From germline, CDR1 is LNHDA and CDR2 SQIVND (reference sequence). The trim removed 5 bases at V and 6 bases at J, leaving 9 bases unmatched. The CDR3 is 15 amino acids. The DNA of the CDR3 is TGTGCCAGTAGTCTTGGGACTAGGGGCGGCAATGAGCAGTTCTTC. It yields the protein CASSLGTRGGNEQFF.

The chain links TRBV10-3 to TRBJ2-6, with 7 bases aligning to TRBD1. Germline CDR1 and CDR2: ENHRY and SYGVKD. V dropped 9 bases and J dropped 0; count of bases not matched to a gene: 11. The CDR3 extends over 17 amino acids. The CDR3 region is CAMQLGQVLSGANVLTF. The CDR3 DNA is TGTGCCATGCAGCTTGGACAGGTCCTCTCTGGGGCCAACGTCCTGACTTTC.

The chain has TRBV18 and TRBJ1-5; TRBD1 might be the D (5 bases). The CDR3 length is 16 residues. The germline CDR1 and CDR2 sequences are KGHSH and LQKENI. Trimming removed 1 base at V and 3 bases at J, with 13 bases between. CDR3 in DNA: TGTGCCAGCTCACCACGGGGCAGCAGATACAATCAGCCCCAGCATTTT. Amino acids: CASSPRGSRYNQPQHF.

This rearrangement joins TRBV28 to TRBJ2-1; D is possibly TRBD2 (5 bases). CDR3 length: 12 amino acids. With 2 bases removed from V and 9 bases from J, the gap between germline ends came to 8 bases. Germline V gene lookup returns CDR1 MDHEN and CDR2 SYDVKM. CDR3 sequence reads: CASSLRRSEQFF. CDR3 DNA sequence: TGTGCCAGCAGTTTAAGGAGGAGTGAGCAGTTCTTC.

The V and J genes are TRBV29-1 and TRBJ2-7; 8 nucleotides match TRBD2. Germline-derived CDR1 and CDR2 are SQVTM and ANQGSEA. There are 14 residues in the CDR3. V lost 1 base, J lost 3 bases, and 5 bases stayed unmatched. As DNA, the CDR3 is TGCAGCGTTGAAGCTGCGGGGGGAGGCTACGAGCAGTACTTC. Its translation: CSVEAAGGGYEQYF.

The chain employs TRBV4-1 and TRBJ2-7; 9 positions agree with TRBD1. V dropped 1 base and J dropped 4; count of bases not matched to a gene: 11. CDR3 length: 17 amino acids. CDR1 and CDR2 from the germline V gene are MGHRA and YSYEKL. The CDR3 protein is CASSQAPLDRGRYEQYF. CDR3 in DNA: TGCGCCAGCAGCCAAGCTCCCCTGGACAGGGGAAGGTACGAGCAGTACTTC.

The chain couples TRBV7-8 to TRBJ1-4; possibly TRBD1 for D (5 bases). The CDR3 sequence is 17 residues long. The germline V and J ends were trimmed by 2 bases and 2 bases, with 15 bases remaining between them. The germline V gene has CDR1 SGHVS and CDR2 FQNEAQ. The CDR3 nucleotides read TGTGCCAGCAGCTTAAATATCGGGGGGTGGACTAATGAAAAACTGTTTTTT. Amino acid sequence: CASSLNIGGWTNEKLFF.

The chain links TRBV19 to TRBJ2-7; 9 bases agree with TRBD1. Unmatched junction bases numbered 11, after V lost 5 bases and J lost 6 bases. Germline values: CDR1 LNHDA, CDR2 SQIVND (reference sequence). This CDR3 comprises 15 residues. This CDR3 is CASSDIGQGTTEQYF. The DNA for the CDR3 is TGTGCCAGTAGTGATATTGGACAGGGGACTACCGAGCAGTACTTC.

V is TRBV2 and J is TRBJ2-5; TRBD2 agrees at 13 bases. J gave up 7 bases and V 8 bases, and 7 bases lay outside the gene matches. The CDR3 loop spans 14 amino acids. Germline V gene lookup returns CDR1 SNHLY and CDR2 FYNNEI. The CDR3 spells CASQGLAGFVTQYF. The CDR3 DNA sequence: TGTGCCAGCCAGGGACTAGCGGGATTTGTGACCCAGTACTTC. Filled out from reference TRBV2 and TRBJ2-5, the complete variable domain reads EPEVTQTPSHQVTQMGQEVILRCVPISNHLYFYWYRQILGQKVEFLVSFYNNEISEKSEIFDDQFSVERPDGSNFTLKIRSTKLEDSAMYFCASQGLAGFVTQYFGPGTRLLVL.

The rearrangement uses TRBV27 and TRBJ1-4, with D hard to call. The CDR3 is 17 residues long. Germline V gene sequence: CDR1 MNHEY, CDR2 SMNVEV (reference sequence). Deletions cut 6 bases from V and 0 bases from J, with 17 bases between. CDR3 bases: TGTGCCAGCAGCCAAGCAGGCTATGGGTCAACTAATGAAAAACTGTTTTTT. Translated: CASSQAGYGSTNEKLFF.

The rearrangement joins TRBV21-1 to TRBJ2-7; the listed D gene, TRBD1, was not tested against the DNA. TRBV21-1 is an annotated pseudogene. There are 17 residues in the CDR3. The CDR3 here is CASSPPKGQRDSYEQYF. The CDR3, as DNA: TGTGCCAGCAGCCCCCCGAAGGGACAGAGGGACTCCTACGAGCAGTACTTC.

The chain carries TRBV28 and TRBJ2-5; TRBD2 matches 10 bases. Per the germline V gene, CDR1 is MDHEN and CDR2 is SYDVKM. CDR3 length: 15 amino acids. Trimming cost V 10 bases and J 2 bases; bases outside gene matches: 10. The CDR3 sequence is CATETSGLGQETQYF. DNA of the CDR3: TGTGCCACCGAGACTAGCGGGTTGGGGCAAGAGACCCAGTACTTC. The full variable domain, rest sourced from reference TRBV28 and TRBJ2-5, is DVKVTQSSRYLVKRTGEKVFLECVQDMDHENMFWYRQDPGLGLRLIYFSYDVKMKEKGDIPEGYSVSREKKERFSLILESASTNQTSMYLCATETSGLGQETQYFGPGTRLLVL.

The chain recombines TRBV7-9 with TRBJ2-7; D is undetermined. Per germline, CDR1 SEHNR and CDR2 FQNEAQ (reference sequence). Trimming left V 5 bases short and J 6 bases short, with 20 bases between. The CDR3 totals 15 residues. CDR3 nucleotides: TGTGCCAGCAGCCCCCAAGGCTGGGTACCTAGCGAGCAGTACTTC. Translation gives CASSPQGWVPSEQYF.

This clone has just one count. The gene calls are TRBV10-3 and TRBJ1-5; D might be TRBD1 (5 bases). CDR1 is ENHRY and CDR2 is SYGVKD in the germline V gene. This CDR3 is built from 14 residues. V lost 0 bases and J 9 bases, leaving 12 bases between the germline ends. CDR3 in amino acids: CAISESGGIPPQHF. Here the CDR3 DNA reads TGTGCCATCAGTGAGTCTGGGGGGATTCCGCCCCAGCATTTT.

The rearrangement uses TRBV29-1 and TRBJ2-1, with D maybe TRBD1 (6 bases). V was cut by 4 bases and J by 15 bases, with 13 bases left in between. The germline gives CDR1 SQVTM, CDR2 ANQGSEA. There are 10 residues in the CDR3. CDR3 bases: TGCAGCGTTGTGGAGAACAGGGCGTTCTTC. This translates into CSVVENRAFF.

The chain has TRBV6-6 and TRBJ1-4; 9 positions agree with TRBD1. CDR3 size: 14 residues. Germline V CDR1 and CDR2: MNHNY, SVGAGI (reference sequence). Losses at the gene ends were 6 bases for V and 8 bases for J; bases not matched to a gene: 7. The CDR3 protein is CASRLQGAGEKLFF. CDR3 sequence (DNA): TGTGCCAGCAGATTACAGGGGGCCGGAGAAAAACTGTTTTTT.

The gene calls are TRBV7-2 and TRBJ1-1, with TRBD1 as a possible D gene (6 bases). Germline V gene sequence: CDR1 SGHTA, CDR2 FQGNSA. Trimming removed 3 bases from V and 1 base from J, with 9 bases in between. This CDR3 spans 14 amino acids. In DNA form, the CDR3 reads TGTGCCAGCAGCTTGGGACACCAGAACACTGAAGCTTTCTTT. Encoded protein: CASSLGHQNTEAFF. Together with reference TRBV7-2 and TRBJ1-1, the CDR3 gives the full variable domain: GAGVSQSPSNKVTEKGKDVELRCDPISGHTALYWYRQSLGQGLEFLIYFQGNSAPDKSGLPSDRFSAERTGGSVSTLTIQRTQQEDSAVYLCASSLGHQNTEAFFGQGTRLTVV.